The sequence of this T cell receptor (beta chain) was determined in a study of tumor and adjacent non-tumor tissue in lung cancer. From germline, CDR1 is SQVTM and CDR2 ANQGSEA. CDR3 length: 17 amino acids. As to this clonotype: Its antigen is unidentified. One end of the junction varies from germline; a read error may be responsible.

RNA was extracted from bulk tissue without any cell sorting. General observations from the study: Significantly higher TCR diversity was found in tumor than normal lung.

TCRbeta libraries were built with three rounds of nested PCR, modified from ARM-PCR. TCRdb independently ran MiXCR on the multiplex PCR reads; one entry per CDR3 protein. The data hold over 100,000 distinct CDR3 sequences, with more than 60% observed a single time. The chain joins TRBV29-1 to TRBJ2-2; tentatively, D is TRBD2 (6 bases). The sequence was collected from a woman between 55 and 75 years old with non-small cell lung cancer. Sequencing was done on a sample of lung tumor tissue. The CDR3 sequence is CSVEGVAVGQNTGELFF. The CDR3 DNA reads as TGCAGCGTTGAGGGGGTAGCGGTAGGGCAGAACACCGGGGAGCTGTTTTTC.